This note documents a single TCR beta chain sequence. CDR3 length: 16 residues. Germline V gene data show CDR1 as SGHRS and CDR2 as YFSETQ. After removal of 4 bases from V and 1 base from J, the junction contained 5 bases not matched to a gene. These data originate in a study of cytomegalovirus exposure and HLA in healthy donors. Study as a whole: The approximately 610 first-cohort repertoires shared a platform with the roughly 130 validation repertoires, as reported in a later analysis.

The assay was immunoSEQ multiplex PCR, and TCRdb's table has in-frame clones only and misses some. Here the sample spans some 120,000 clones, approximately 87% being singletons. Material: PBMCs. The TCR originated in a woman in her twenties or thirties in good health and CMV-seronegative. The chain uses TRBV5-1 and TRBJ2-5, with 12 bases matching TRBD2. The CDR3, as DNA: TGCGCCAGCAGCAGGAGACTAGCGGGGGCCCAAGAGACCCAGTACTTC. Protein product: CASSRRLAGAQETQYF.